This TCR beta chain was profiled in a study of blood T cell repertoires in COVID-19. Overall study: COVID-19 samples collected from the United States, Italy and Spain covered acute and convalescent phases. PBMCs, B-cell-depleted T cells, or T cells provided the cDNA or gDNA that made up the material.

Ages ranged from about 18 to 89 years, with residence in some 25 US areas. V was pared by 3 bases and J by 8 bases, with 5 bases of the junction left unmatched. CDR1 is WNHNN and CDR2 is SYGVQD in the germline V gene (reference sequence). The CDR3 is made up of 14 amino acids. Authors' data handling: Amplifying reference gene primers gave estimates of nucleated cell counts. Method: immunoSEQ multiplex PCR; TCRdb's copy keeps in-frame clones and lacks some. V, J and clone size are taken as reported in that table, and D and trimming were inferred from the DNA itself. Counted here are under 150,000 clones, 65% to 85% occurring once; the ten biggest clones make up more than 5%.

Sequenced sample: PBMCs or T cells enriched from blood (not recorded which). The chain employs TRBV10-1 and TRBJ1-4, with 8 bases aligning to TRBD1. This clonotype originated in a woman aged 50 to 60 who had been exposed to COVID-19. The CDR3 reads CASSDGQGSEKLFF. The DNA of the CDR3 is TGCGCCAGCAGTGATGGACAGGGTAGCGAAAAACTGTTTTTT.